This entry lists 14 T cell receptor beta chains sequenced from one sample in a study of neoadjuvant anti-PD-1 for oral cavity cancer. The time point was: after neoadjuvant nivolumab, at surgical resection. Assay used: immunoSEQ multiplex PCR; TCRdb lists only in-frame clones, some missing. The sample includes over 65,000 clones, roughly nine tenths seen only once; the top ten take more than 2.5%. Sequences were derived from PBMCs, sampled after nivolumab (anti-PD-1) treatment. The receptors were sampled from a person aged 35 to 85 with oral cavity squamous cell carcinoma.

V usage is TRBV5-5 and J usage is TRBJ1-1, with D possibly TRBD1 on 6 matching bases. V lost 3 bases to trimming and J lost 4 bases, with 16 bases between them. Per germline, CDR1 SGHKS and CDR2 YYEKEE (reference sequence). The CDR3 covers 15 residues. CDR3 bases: TGTGCCAGCAGCTGGCGCGCAGGGGCCGGCACTGAAGCTTTCTTT. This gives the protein CASSWRAGAGTEAFF. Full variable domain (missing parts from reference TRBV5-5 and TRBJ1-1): DAGVTQSPTHLIKTRGQQVTLRCSPISGHKSVSWYQQVLGQGPQFIFQYYEKEERGRGNFPDRFSARQFPNYSSELNVNALLLGDSALYLCASSWRAGAGTEAFFGQGTRLTVV.

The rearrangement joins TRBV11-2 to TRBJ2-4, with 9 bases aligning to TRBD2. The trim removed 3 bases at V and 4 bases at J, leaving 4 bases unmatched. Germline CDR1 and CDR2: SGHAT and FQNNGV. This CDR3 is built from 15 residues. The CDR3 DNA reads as TGTGCCAGCAGCTTTAGCGGGAGTCAGAAAAACATTCAGTACTTC. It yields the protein CASSFSGSQKNIQYF. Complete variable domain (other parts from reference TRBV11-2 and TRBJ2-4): EAGVAQSPRYKIIEKRQSVAFWCNPISGHATLYWYQQILGQGPKLLIQFQNNGVVDDSQLPKDRFSAERLKGVDSTLKIQPAKLEDSAVYLCASSFSGSQKNIQYFGAGTRLSVL.

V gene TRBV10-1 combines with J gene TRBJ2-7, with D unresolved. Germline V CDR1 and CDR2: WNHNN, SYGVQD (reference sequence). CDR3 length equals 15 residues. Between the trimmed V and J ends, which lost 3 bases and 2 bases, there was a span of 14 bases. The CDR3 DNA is TGCGCCAGCAGTGATGCTAGGGTACCTACCTACGAGCAGTACTTC. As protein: CASSDARVPTYEQYF.

As DNA, the CDR3 is TGTGCCAGCAGAGGGACCTCAGCTTTCTTT. The encoded protein is CASRGTSAFF. The J gene is TRBJ1-1, the V gene TRBV28, with D possibly TRBD1 on 5 matching bases. Trimming cost V 6 bases and J 10 bases, with 9 bases left between them. CDR3 size: 10 residues. Germline CDR1 and CDR2: MDHEN and SYDVKM.

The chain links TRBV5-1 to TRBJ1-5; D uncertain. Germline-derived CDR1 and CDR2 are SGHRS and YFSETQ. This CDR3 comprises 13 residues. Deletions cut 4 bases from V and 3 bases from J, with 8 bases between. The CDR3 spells CASSIGANQPQHF. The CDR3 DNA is TGCGCCAGCAGCATTGGAGCCAATCAGCCCCAGCATTTT.

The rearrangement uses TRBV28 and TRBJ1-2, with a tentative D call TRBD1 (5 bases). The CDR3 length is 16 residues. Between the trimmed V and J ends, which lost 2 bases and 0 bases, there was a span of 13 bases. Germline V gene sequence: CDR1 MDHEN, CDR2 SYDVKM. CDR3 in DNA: TGTGCCAGCAGTTTAGGCCTCCAGGGAGCTAACTATGGCTACACCTTC. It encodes CASSLGLQGANYGYTF.

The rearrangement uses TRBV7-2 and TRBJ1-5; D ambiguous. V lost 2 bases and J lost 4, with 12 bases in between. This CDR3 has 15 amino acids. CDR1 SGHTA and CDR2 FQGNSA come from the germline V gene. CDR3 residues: CASSLWAGLNQPQHF. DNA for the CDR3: TGTGCCAGCAGCTTATGGGCAGGACTAAATCAGCCCCAGCATTTT.

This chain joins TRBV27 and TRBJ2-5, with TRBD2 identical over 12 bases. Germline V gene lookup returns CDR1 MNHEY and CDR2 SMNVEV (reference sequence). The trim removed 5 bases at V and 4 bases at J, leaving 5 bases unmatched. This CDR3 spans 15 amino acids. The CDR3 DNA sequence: TGTGCCAGCAGTCCCCTGACTAGCGGGAGAGAGACCCAGTACTTC. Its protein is CASSPLTSGRETQYF.

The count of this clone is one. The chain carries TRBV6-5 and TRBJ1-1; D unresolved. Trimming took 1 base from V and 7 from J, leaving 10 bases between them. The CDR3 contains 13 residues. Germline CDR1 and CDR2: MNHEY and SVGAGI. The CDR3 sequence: CASSYWETSEAFF. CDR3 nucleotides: TGTGCCAGCAGTTACTGGGAGACGAGTGAAGCTTTCTTT.

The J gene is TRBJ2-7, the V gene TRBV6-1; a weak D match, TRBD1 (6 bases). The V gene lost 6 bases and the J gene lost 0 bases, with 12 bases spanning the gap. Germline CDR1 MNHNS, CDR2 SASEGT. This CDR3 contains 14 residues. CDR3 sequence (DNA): TGTGCCAGCAGAATGGACAGCAGCTCCTACGAGCAGTACTTC. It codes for CASRMDSSSYEQYF.

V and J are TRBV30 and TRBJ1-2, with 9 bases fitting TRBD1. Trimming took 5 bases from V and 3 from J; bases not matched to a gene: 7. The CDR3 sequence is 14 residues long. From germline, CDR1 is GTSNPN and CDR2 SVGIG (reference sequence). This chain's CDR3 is CAWDYRDRDYGYTF. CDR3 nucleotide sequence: TGTGCCTGGGATTACCGGGACAGGGACTATGGCTACACCTTC.

The CDR3 DNA reads TGTGCCTGGACTTCCTCGGAAACCTACTCTGGAAACACCATATATTTT. Translation gives CAWTSSETYSGNTIYF. V gene TRBV30 combines with J gene TRBJ1-3; no definite D call. Germline CDR1 is GTSNPN and CDR2 is SVGIG (reference sequence). Trimming shortened V by 4 bases and J by 0 bases, and 16 bases separated the two germline ends. CDR3 length equals 16 residues.

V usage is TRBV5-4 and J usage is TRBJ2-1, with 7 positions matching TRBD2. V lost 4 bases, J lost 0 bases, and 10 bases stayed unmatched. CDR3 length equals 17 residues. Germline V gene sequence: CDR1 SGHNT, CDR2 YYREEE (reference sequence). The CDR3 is CASSTSLRGSSYNEQFF. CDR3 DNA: TGTGCCAGCAGCACCTCTTTGCGGGGGAGCTCCTACAATGAGCAGTTCTTC.

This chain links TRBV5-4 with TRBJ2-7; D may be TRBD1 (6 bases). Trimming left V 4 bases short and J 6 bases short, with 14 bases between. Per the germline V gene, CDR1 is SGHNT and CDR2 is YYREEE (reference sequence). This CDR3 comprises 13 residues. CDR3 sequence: CASSLRDTREQYF. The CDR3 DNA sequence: TGTGCCAGCAGCCTCAGGGACACCCGCGAGCAGTACTTC.